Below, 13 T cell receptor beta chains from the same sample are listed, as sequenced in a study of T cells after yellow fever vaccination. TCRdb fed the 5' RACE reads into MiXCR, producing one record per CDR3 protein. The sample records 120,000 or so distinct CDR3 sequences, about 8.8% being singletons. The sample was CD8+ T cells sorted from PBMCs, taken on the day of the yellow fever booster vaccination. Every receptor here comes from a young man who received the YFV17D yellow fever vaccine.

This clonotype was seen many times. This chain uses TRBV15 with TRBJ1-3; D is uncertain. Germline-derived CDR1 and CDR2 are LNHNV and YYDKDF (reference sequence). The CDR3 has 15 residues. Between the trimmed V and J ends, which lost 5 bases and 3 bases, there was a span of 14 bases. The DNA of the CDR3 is TGTGCCACCAGCCAGCCGAGGGTTTATGGAAACACCATATATTTT. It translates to CATSQPRVYGNTIYF.

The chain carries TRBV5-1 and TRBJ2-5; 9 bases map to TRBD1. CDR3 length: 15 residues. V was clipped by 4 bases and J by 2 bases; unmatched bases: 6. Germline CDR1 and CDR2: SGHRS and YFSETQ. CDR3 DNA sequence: TGCGCCAGCAGCCAAAGACAGGGGGGACAAGAGACCCAGTACTTC. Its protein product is CASSQRQGGQETQYF.

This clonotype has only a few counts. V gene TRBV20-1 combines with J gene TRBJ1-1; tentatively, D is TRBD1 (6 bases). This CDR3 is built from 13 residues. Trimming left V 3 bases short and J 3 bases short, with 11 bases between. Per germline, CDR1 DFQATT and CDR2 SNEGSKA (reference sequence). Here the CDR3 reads CSASTGAYTEAFF. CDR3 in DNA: TGCAGTGCTAGCACGGGGGCTTACACTGAAGCTTTCTTT.

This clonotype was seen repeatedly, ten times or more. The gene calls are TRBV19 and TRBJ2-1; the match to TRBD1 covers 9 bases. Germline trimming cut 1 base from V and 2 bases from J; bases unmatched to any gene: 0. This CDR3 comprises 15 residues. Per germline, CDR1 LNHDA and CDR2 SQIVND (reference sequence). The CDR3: CASSIGTGAYNEQFF. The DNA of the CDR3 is TGTGCCAGTAGTATAGGGACAGGGGCCTACAATGAGCAGTTCTTC.

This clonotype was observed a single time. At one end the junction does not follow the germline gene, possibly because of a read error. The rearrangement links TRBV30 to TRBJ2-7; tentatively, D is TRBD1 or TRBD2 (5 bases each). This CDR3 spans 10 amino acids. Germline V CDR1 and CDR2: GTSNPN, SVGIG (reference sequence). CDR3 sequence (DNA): TGTGCCTGGAGAGGGGAGACACGGCCTTTC. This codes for CAWRGETRPF.

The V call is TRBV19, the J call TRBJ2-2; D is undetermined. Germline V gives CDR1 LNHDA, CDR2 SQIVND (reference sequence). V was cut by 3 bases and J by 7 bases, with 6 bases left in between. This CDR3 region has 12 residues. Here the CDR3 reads CASSISGGELFF. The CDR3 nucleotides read TGTGCCAGTAGTATCTCTGGCGGGGAGCTGTTTTTT.

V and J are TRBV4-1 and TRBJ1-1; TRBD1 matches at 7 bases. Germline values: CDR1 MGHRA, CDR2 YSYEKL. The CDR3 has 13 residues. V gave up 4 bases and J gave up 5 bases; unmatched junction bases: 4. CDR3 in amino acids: CASSRQGGTEAFF. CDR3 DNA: TGCGCCAGCAGCCGCCAGGGGGGGACTGAAGCTTTCTTT.

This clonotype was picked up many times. CDR3 amino acids: CASSLSGRNTEAFF. For the CDR3, the DNA is TGTGCCAGCAGTTTATCGGGACGGAACACTGAAGCTTTCTTT. The chain uses TRBV27 and TRBJ1-1, with D possibly being TRBD1 (5 bases). V was trimmed by 0 bases and J by 1 base, leaving 6 bases between them. CDR1 is MNHEY and CDR2 is SMNVEV in the germline V gene (reference sequence). CDR3 size: 14 residues.

DNA for the CDR3: TGTGCCAGCAGCGCGTTGGAAGAGACCCAGTACTTC. This sequence encodes CASSALEETQYF. The rearrangement links TRBV7-2 to TRBJ2-5; unclear D gene. CDR3 length: 12 residues. Germline values: CDR1 SGHTA, CDR2 FQGNSA. Trimming shortened V by 5 bases and J by 3 bases, and 7 bases separated the two germline ends.

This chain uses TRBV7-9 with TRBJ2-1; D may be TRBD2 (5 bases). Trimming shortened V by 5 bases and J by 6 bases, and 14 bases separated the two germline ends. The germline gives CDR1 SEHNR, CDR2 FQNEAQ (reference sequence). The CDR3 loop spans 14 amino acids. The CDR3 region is CASSPPTRANEQFF. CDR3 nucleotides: TGTGCCAGCAGCCCCCCTACTAGGGCCAATGAGCAGTTCTTC.

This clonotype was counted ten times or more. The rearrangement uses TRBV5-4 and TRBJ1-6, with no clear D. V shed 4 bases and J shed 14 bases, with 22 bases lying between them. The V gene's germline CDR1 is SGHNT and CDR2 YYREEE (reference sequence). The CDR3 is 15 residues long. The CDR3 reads CASSPGLEHGFSLHF. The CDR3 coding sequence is TGTGCCAGCAGCCCCGGGTTGGAACACGGTTTTTCCCTCCACTTT.

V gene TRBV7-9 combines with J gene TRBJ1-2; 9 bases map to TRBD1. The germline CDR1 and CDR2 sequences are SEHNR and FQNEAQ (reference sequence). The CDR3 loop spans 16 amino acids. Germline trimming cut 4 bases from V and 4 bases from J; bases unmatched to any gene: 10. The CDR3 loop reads CASSSPNRQGVYGYTF. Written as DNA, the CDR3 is TGTGCCAGCAGCTCCCCAAACCGACAGGGGGTCTATGGCTACACCTTC.

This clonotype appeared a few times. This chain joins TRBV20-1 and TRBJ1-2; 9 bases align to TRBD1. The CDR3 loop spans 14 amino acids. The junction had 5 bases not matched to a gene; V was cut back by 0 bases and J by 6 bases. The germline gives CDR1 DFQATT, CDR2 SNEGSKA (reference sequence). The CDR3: CSARDTDRGNGYTF. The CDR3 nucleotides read TGCAGTGCTAGAGACACAGACAGGGGGAATGGCTACACCTTC.